This T cell receptor (beta chain) was obtained from a study of cytomegalovirus exposure and HLA in healthy donors (TCRdb year 2017). Notes on the research overall: An earlier analysis of several hundred of the donors reported 250 to 300 Gb of sequence data and 100 million to 140 million unique TCR beta sequences from about 179 million T cells. A later analysis re-examined previously published TCR beta repertoires from just over 650 donors and added high-resolution HLA genotyping to investigate patterns of TCR occurrence. To predict cytomegalovirus infection status, the study combined high-throughput TCR immunosequencing, statistical association of individual TCRs with disease status, and machine learning. The T cell repertoires of 670 or so subjects were profiled by immunosequencing and related to cytomegalovirus serostatus. An earlier analysis of more than 450 of the donors used high-throughput TCR beta sequencing to judge whether each TCR beta V gene segment behaved as functional or pseudogenic. The study was designed to test whether signatures of past pathogen exposure could be identified by cataloging public T cell receptors. Four or five DR-DQ haplotypes were handled as single units for association and clustering because linkage in the cohort was strong. A later genetic analysis took genome-wide SNP genotypes for about three fifths of the roughly 670 donors and used that subset as a discovery cohort. Typing coverage differed by locus: A, B, C, DRB1 and DQB1 were typed in roughly 629-630 donors, DQA1 in about 500, DPA1 in approximately 600, and DPB1 in 450 to 490. All discovery cohort repertoires had been generated on a single sequencing platform. Across some 400 genotyped donors of the cohort, an average of approximately 200,000 unique TCR beta nucleotide sequences per donor were sequenced, and around 20% of those sequences were non-productive. Roughly 320 gigabases of sequencing data and around 80 million unique TCR sequences made up an early release that covered some 640 HLA-typed donors. Of the approximately 400 genotyped donors, 81% fell in the genetic ancestry cluster associated with self-reported Caucasian donors. A separate validation cohort of about 110 different subjects was used in addition to the approximately 640-subject first cohort. HLA typing included class I and class II loci at four-digit resolution. Alongside the repertoire data, information on donor age, sex, ethnicity and CMV serostatus was compiled. The later analysis used no new phenotypic data to find candidate immune exposures, relying instead on TCR beta sequences and their occurrence across donors.

Remarks on this clone: The clone's antigen remains unknown. Base qualities are not at hand, and no much larger clone is one base apart.

V and J are trimmed by 2 bases and 8 bases, and the gene matches miss 8 bases of the junction. Spanning cysteine to phenylalanine, the CDR3 consists of 16 amino acids. The retained sequence is limited to the CDR3, 48 bases, with the frame set at the first base. Looking up the germline V gene (reference sequence) yields CDR1 SGHNT and CDR2 YYREEE. Study-level results and caveats: Linkage disequilibrium might explain the correlated functional status among segregating V segments, but an unknown experimental factor could not be excluded. The authors suggested that the approach could potentially be generalized to other disease states and immunological phenotypes. In an earlier analysis of around 500 of the donors, most TCR beta V segments appeared in productive rearrangements about 87% or about 30% of the time, broadly matching IMGT annotations. A further reported finding was that TCR beta sequences accurately predicted the HLA-A and HLA-B alleles for most subjects in the first cohort. Three of the identified cytomegalovirus-associated TCR beta chains were confirmed in vitro to be specific for cytomegalovirus antigens. A later analysis found that TCR association rates varied across HLA loci, with DRB1 alleles showing the most associated TCRs and HLA-C alleles the fewest. A cluster of highly shared sequence variants was judged likely to be a technical artifact of the sequencing pipeline. The earlier analysis of some 560 of the donors excluded roughly 17 rarely observed V segments, including chromosome 9 orphons, because counts were too low. Some IMGT-functional V segments, including TRBV6-2 and TRBV6-3, could not be distinguished by the 87-base-pair reads and were therefore excluded. Across donors, most TCR sequences were observed very rarely, whereas some public TCRs were present in many individuals. Because HLA typing was unavailable for some donors at each locus, only the typed subset was used in association tests. The classifier was reported to diagnose cytomegalovirus status with high specificity and sensitivity in both the original cohort and the validation cohort. In a later analysis, HLA-associated TCR beta chains were found to be more clonally expanded and to have lower generation probabilities than equally common non-associated chains. CMV serostatus was the only immune exposure information available for the cohort. A later genetic analysis reported fewer N-insertions in productive TCRs among donors in an Asian-associated ancestry cluster than the roughly 620-donor mean. A later analysis found that most CMV-associated TCR beta chains appeared HLA-restricted, with HLA associations seemingly driven largely by CMV exposure. The study listed 150 to 200 TCR beta chains as associated with cytomegalovirus. V-gene and J-gene trimming of TCR beta chains was associated with a missense DCLRE1C variant in a later genetic analysis, and the association was replicated in an independent cohort. When HLA alleles, especially DR and DQ, strongly co-occurred, TCR associations were difficult to assign to individual alleles. This cohort had only TCR beta chains sequenced, and the lack of alpha or paired-chain data limited which features could be detected. Sequencing depth was assumed to be roughly uniform across donors in the presence/absence analyses, though that assumption may not hold. Several of the top co-occurrence clusters appeared to be linked to parvovirus B19, influenza, CMV and Epstein-Barr virus, according to a later analysis. In a later analysis, some 17,000 TCR beta sequences were associated with specific HLA alleles at a false discovery rate of 0.05.

The receptor library was made with the immunoSEQ multiplex PCR assay. The multiplex PCR relied on a mix of 60 forward primers for TCR Vbeta segments and 13 reverse primers for TCR Jbeta segments. Amplification of the CDR3 region of rearranged TCR beta genes was performed with a multiplex PCR assay on genomic DNA. On the Illumina HiSeq System, the amplified TCR beta libraries were sequenced as 87-base-pair reads. The authors' analysis ran thus. In a later analysis, roughly 80 million unique TCR beta chains were counted across the roughly 700 repertoires, and approximately 11 million of these chains were shared by at least two donors. Raw reads were error-corrected and collapsed into unique sequences by a nearest-neighbor algorithm in which closely related sequences were merged to remove PCR and sequencing errors. To assign V, D and J gene segments, CDR3 sequences were aligned to IMGT reference sequences. For a sequence to be retained, a match of at least six nucleotides to both a V gene segment and a J gene segment was required. A rearrangement was called productive if the CDR3 had no stop codons and remained in frame with V and J, and every other rearrangement was called non-productive. CDR3 was defined according to IMGT convention as the region running from the second conserved V-encoded cysteine to the conserved J-encoded phenylalanine. The earlier analysis of approximately 500 of the donors excluded sequences that lacked an unambiguous match to a single V gene segment. In an earlier analysis of around 590 of the donors, a V segment was called functional when productive rearrangements were above 56.7%, and segregating when the standard deviation between donors exceeded 5%. A statistical classification framework was built to diagnose cytomegalovirus status from the catalog of TCR beta chain sequences. In a later analysis, V and J genes were assigned by comparing TCR nucleotide sequences against IMGT/GENE-DB human TR gene sequences. In a later analysis, CDR3 sequences and most-parsimonious VDJ recombination scenarios were assigned using the TCRdist pipeline. In a later analysis, every TCR beta chain was defined by the combination of its CDR3 amino acid sequence and its V-gene family, and reads without a unique V-gene family were dropped. In a later analysis, 500 to 700 highly shared, low-generation-probability nucleotide sequences were removed to address suspected cross-contamination and a sequencing artifact. In a later analysis, a clonal expansion index was calculated for each public chain from normalized within-repertoire ranks of inferred template counts. In a later analysis, generation probabilities were computed using a VDJ recombination model fitted to out-of-frame rearrangements, and the results were checked against IGoR. In a later analysis, TCR-TCR, TCR-HLA and TCR-CMV co-occurrence was scored with hypergeometric tests, and a repertoire-size bias correction was applied to TCR pairs. To estimate false discovery rates, a later analysis permuted the HLA or CMV assignments 20 times. In a later analysis, co-occurring TCRs were grouped using DBSCAN, with TCRdist sequence similarity added in when clustering inside HLA-allele-positive subsets. Co-occurrence clustering excluded repertoires with fewer than 30,000 or more than 120,000 public chains, plus five with anomalous nucleotide sharing. As stored in TCRdb, this immuneACCESS dataset retains in-frame rearrangements with V and J assigned. A fraction of the clones does not appear; measured against another copy, unresolved V genes explain less than half of the discrepancy, and the remainder lacks a known reason. From that table come the V and J calls and clone size; the DNA was used to work out D and trimming. The sample yields some 140,000 clones; around 80% were counted once. Of the sample, under 1.5% is held by the ten largest clones.

In total, 500 to 700 healthy bone marrow donors made up the cohort. Cohort members were all nominally healthy when sampled, although unrecorded immune exposures were likely present. The donor was CMV seropositive and belonged to the group of some 290 seropositive cohort members. Each donor provided a peripheral blood sample, and peripheral blood mononuclear cells were used for TCR beta sequencing. Genomic DNA extraction from the blood cell samples was performed with the Qiagen DNeasy Blood Extraction Kit. Sequenced: PBMCs. The sequence joins TRBV5-4 to TRBJ2-1, with 12 bases aligning to TRBD2. This TCR came from a male donor in good health and CMV-seropositive. CDR3 protein: CASSLRLAGARDEQFF. The nucleotides are TGTGCCAGCAGCTTACGACTAGCGGGAGCTCGGGATGAGCAGTTCTTC. The reference TRBV5-4 and TRBJ2-1 proteins fill in what lies around the CDR3, so the full variable domain reads ETGVTQSPTHLIKTRGQQVTLRCSSQSGHNTVSWYQQALGQGPQFIFQYYREEENGRGNFPPRFSGLQFPNYSSELNVNALELDDSALYLCASSLRLAGARDEQFFGPGTRLTVL.